One and the same sample provided the 16 T cell receptor beta chains below, sequenced in a study of CD8 T cells in Susac syndrome. The authors reverse transcribed about 0.5 to 1 ug RNA with random hexamers. TCRdb recomputed calls from the immunoSEQ multiplex PCR reads with MiXCR, one row per CDR3 protein. The sample contains 150,000 to 200,000 distinct CDR3 sequences, less than 95% of which appear only once. The sequencing sample was made of CD4+ T cells from PBMCs. These receptor sequences come from a human donor with multiple sclerosis.

This clonotype was seen once. The chain employs TRBV24-1 and TRBJ1-2, with TRBD1 matching 9 bases. J lost 8 bases, V lost 4 bases, and 4 bases had no gene match. The CDR3 has 13 amino acids. Germline CDR1 KGHDR, CDR2 SFDVKD. CDR3 region: CATSDYTGGGYTF. The CDR3 DNA is TGTGCCACCAGTGACTATACAGGGGGCGGCTACACCTTC.

The gene calls are TRBV3-1 and TRBJ1-4; no reliable D call. V was cut by 2 bases and J by 7 bases, with 11 bases left in between. The length of the CDR3 is 14 residues. CDR1 is LGHDT and CDR2 is YNNKEL in the germline V gene (reference sequence). The chain's CDR3 is CASSQMTNAEKLFF. CDR3 sequence (DNA): TGTGCCAGCAGCCAAATGACTAACGCTGAAAAACTGTTTTTT.

This clonotype was picked up one time. The V gene is TRBV12-3 or TRBV12-4, the J gene TRBJ2-6, with D perhaps TRBD2 (6 bases). This CDR3 has 15 amino acids. The V end was cut by 3 bases, the J end by 2 bases, with 8 bases between. DNA for the CDR3: TGTGCCAGCAGTTTTGGAGGGGCTGGGGCCAACGTCCTGACTTTC. Amino acids: CASSFGGAGANVLTF.

V gene TRBV7-6 combines with J gene TRBJ2-7; D possibly corresponds to TRBD2 (6 bases). V dropped 5 bases and J dropped 7 bases, with 15 bases sitting between them. CDR3 length: 13 residues. Germline values: CDR1 SGHVS, CDR2 FNYEAQ. The CDR3 DNA reads TGTGCCAGCAGCCCCTCGGCGGGAAAGGAGCAGTACTTC. Translation: CASSPSAGKEQYF.

The chain uses TRBV2 and TRBJ1-4, with TRBD1 identical over 7 bases. Germline CDR1 reads SNHLY; CDR2 reads FYNNEI. The junction had 10 bases not matched to a gene; V was cut back by 7 bases and J by 8 bases. The CDR3 spans 14 residues. CDR3 sequence (DNA): TGTGCCAGCATCCTCGACAGGGCAGGGGAAAAACTGTTTTTT. The encoded protein is CASILDRAGEKLFF.

This clonotype was observed once. V gene TRBV5-1 combines with J gene TRBJ2-6; no reliable D call. Germline V gene lookup returns CDR1 SGHRS and CDR2 YFSETQ. The CDR3 spans 16 residues. Trimming left V 5 bases short and J 4 bases short, with 16 bases between. The CDR3 sequence: CASRWDPEYGANVLTF. Written as DNA, the CDR3 is TGCGCCAGCAGGTGGGATCCAGAGTACGGGGCCAACGTCCTGACTTTC.

CDR3 DNA: TGTGCCAGCAGCCCCCCGGGGGGCAGGGAGACTGAAGCTTTCTTT. Protein product: CASSPPGGRETEAFF. The chain is built from TRBV12-3 or TRBV12-4 and TRBJ1-1, with D maybe TRBD1 (6 bases). Trimming left V 6 bases short and J 5 bases short, with 19 bases between. This CDR3 is built from 15 residues.

This sequence joins TRBV30 and TRBJ1-2; D is possibly TRBD1 (5 bases). This CDR3 is built from 16 residues. Germline assignment: CDR1 GTSNPN and CDR2 SVGIG (reference sequence). V lost 5 bases, J lost 5 bases, and 24 bases lay in between. The CDR3 DNA is TGTGCCTGGGACTCCACGGCCCGGGGCATAGGATATGGCTACACCTTC. Its protein is CAWDSTARGIGYGYTF.

The V call is TRBV20-1, the J call TRBJ2-3; D uncertain. CDR1 DFQATT and CDR2 SNEGSKA come from the germline V gene (reference sequence). The CDR3 is 12 amino acids. V lost 7 bases and J lost 0, with 8 bases in between. The CDR3 sequence is CSVVESTDTQYF. The CDR3 DNA reads as TGCAGTGTCGTGGAAAGCACAGATACGCAGTATTTT.

This sequence joins TRBV30 and TRBJ1-4; a possible D gene is TRBD1 (5 bases). Trimming took 4 bases from V and 8 from J, leaving 11 bases between them. This CDR3 has 12 amino acids. The germline V gene encodes CDR1 GTSNPN and CDR2 SVGIG (reference sequence). The CDR3 is CAWNPRGEKLFF. CDR3 bases: TGTGCCTGGAACCCCCGGGGCGAAAAACTGTTTTTT.

This chain connects TRBV6-1 to TRBJ1-2, with 7 bases lining up with TRBD1. Germline loops: CDR1 MNHNS, CDR2 SASEGT. V dropped 6 bases and J dropped 0; count of bases not matched to a gene: 13. There are 17 residues in the CDR3. The CDR3: CASSTRDRQNANYGYTF. CDR3 coding DNA: TGTGCCAGCAGCACGAGGGACAGACAAAACGCTAACTATGGCTACACCTTC.

This clonotype was counted a single time. This sequence joins TRBV24-1 and TRBJ2-4; D is undetermined. The CDR3 is 15 amino acids. Looked up from germline, CDR1 is KGHDR and CDR2 is SFDVKD. V was cut by 4 bases and J by 7 bases, with 16 bases left in between. The CDR3 DNA is TGTGCCACCAGTGACGGGTCCTTAAGTAGCAACATTCAGTACTTC. It encodes CATSDGSLSSNIQYF.

In its sample, this clonotype was seen a few times. This chain links TRBV12-3 or TRBV12-4 with TRBJ2-2, with D unresolved. The V and J ends lost 3 bases and 6 bases respectively, with 5 bases between them. The CDR3 is made up of 12 amino acids. The CDR3, as DNA: TGTGCCAGCAGTTTGGTGTCCGGGGAGCTGTTTTTT. Translated: CASSLVSGELFF.

This clonotype was counted a single time. J is TRBJ2-3 and V is TRBV3-1; TRBD1 aligns across 11 bases. Germline loops: CDR1 LGHDT, CDR2 YNNKEL (reference sequence). J lost 3 bases, V lost 5 bases, and 1 base had no gene match. CDR3 size: 14 residues. The CDR3: CASSGTGGTDTQYF. The CDR3 DNA follows: TGTGCCAGCAGCGGGACAGGGGGAACAGATACGCAGTATTTT.

The rearrangement joins TRBV28 to TRBJ1-1; D not resolved. This CDR3 contains 11 residues. In germline, CDR1 is MDHEN, CDR2 SYDVKM. V was cut by 4 bases and J by 6 bases, with 6 bases left in between. CDR3 bases: TGTGCCAGCAGTTCCCCCGCTGAAGCTTTCTTT. Its protein is CASSSPAEAFF. Together with reference TRBV28 and TRBJ1-1, the CDR3 gives the full variable domain: DVKVTQSSRYLVKRTGEKVFLECVQDMDHENMFWYRQDPGLGLRLIYFSYDVKMKEKGDIPEGYSVSREKKERFSLILESASTNQTSMYLCASSSPAEAFFGQGTRLTVV.

This chain connects TRBV3-1 to TRBJ1-6, with D unclear. The CDR3 has 16 residues. The V end lost 3 bases, the J end lost 7 bases, and 16 bases lay between the germline ends. CDR1 and CDR2 (germline): LGHDT, YNNKEL (reference sequence). The CDR3 DNA reads TGTGCCAGCAGCCACTTCCGGGAGCCGCAGAATTCACCCCTCCACTTT. Protein product: CASSHFREPQNSPLHF.